Listed below are T cell receptor beta chains from one sample, sequenced in a study of T cell repertoires in cytomegalovirus infection. The antigens these receptors bind are not known. From the reads, TCRdb called clonotypes with MiXCR, one entry per CDR3 protein. Of about half a million distinct CDR3 sequences in the sample, roughly a third were seen once. The sample here was cultured PBMCs, taken from culture after CMV antigen stimulation. All receptors come from a human donor in good health (CMV status not recorded). Some clones in this sample may be carry-over from other donors' samples. The CDR3 runs from the conserved cysteine through the conserved F or W. Fields, in order: J gene, V gene, clone size, D gene, CDR3 protein, CDR3 DNA. The D gene is left open where the match is weak. Size values are once, few and many counts, or a class for expanded clones, and some rows have none.

TRBJ2-1,TRBV29-1,NA,TRBD2,CSVEEPGLAQFF,TGCAGCGTTGAAGAACCGGGACTAGCCCAGTTCTTC
TRBJ2-5,TRBV10-3,few,TRBD2,CAIRERGQETQYF,TGTGCCATCAGAGAGCGGGGCCAAGAGACCCAGTACTTC
TRBJ1-5,TRBV6-2/TRBV6-3,NA,TRBD1,CASSFGTGAQPQHF,TGTGCCAGCAGTTTCGGGACAGGGGCTCAGCCCCAGCATTTT
TRBJ1-2,TRBV7-2,many,NA,CASSRILTTTRDPYGYTF,TGTGCCAGCAGCCGAATCCTAACGACTACCAGGGATCCCTATGGCTACACCTTC
TRBJ2-7,TRBV12-3/TRBV12-4,NA,TRBD1,CASSQRGQASYEQYF,TGTGCCAGCAGCCAAAGGGGACAGGCATCCTACGAGCAGTACTTC
TRBJ2-5,TRBV12-3/TRBV12-4,NA,TRBD2,CASSGHGLAGETQYF,TGTGCCAGCAGTGGACATGGACTAGCCGGCGAGACCCAGTACTTC
TRBJ1-4,TRBV15,NA,TRBD1,CATSRGQGLGEKLFF,TGTGCCACCAGCAGAGGACAGGGCTTGGGTGAAAAACTGTTTTTT
TRBJ2-5,TRBV27,once,NA,CASSPLGFNQETQYF,TGTGCCAGCAGTCCGCTTGGCTTTAACCAAGAGACCCAGTACTTC
TRBJ2-7,TRBV29-1,NA,TRBD2,CSVEGGLAGSPYEQYF,TGCAGCGTTGAGGGGGGACTAGCGGGAAGCCCCTACGAGCAGTACTTC
TRBJ2-1,TRBV7-6,NA,TRBD2,CASSLAGRDDNEQFF,TGTGCCAGCAGCTTAGCCGGGAGGGACGACAATGAGCAGTTCTTC
TRBJ2-3,TRBV27,few,NA,CASSLSSGPSTDTQYF,TGTGCCAGCAGTTTATCCAGCGGACCTAGCACAGATACGCAGTATTTT
TRBJ1-1,TRBV10-3,NA,NA,CAISESTWVGEAFF,TGTGCCATCAGTGAGTCGACTTGGGTGGGTGAAGCTTTCTTT
TRBJ1-6,TRBV7-2,NA,NA,CASSSPHQDGIDSPLHF,TGTGCCAGCAGCTCCCCCCACCAGGACGGTATTGATTCACCCCTCCACTTT
TRBJ1-5,TRBV20-1,few,NA,CSAAGNQPQHF,TGCAGTGCTGCCGGAAATCAGCCCCAGCATTTT
TRBJ2-3,TRBV20-1,NA,TRBD2,CSADEAGTSTDTQYF,TGCAGTGCTGATGAAGCGGGGACTAGCACAGATACGCAGTATTTT
TRBJ1-2,TRBV3-1,NA,NA,CASSHIGVSHYGYTF,TGTGCCAGCAGCCATATCGGGGTATCGCACTATGGCTACACCTTC
TRBJ2-3,TRBV7-2,NA,NA,CASSLPPRFQSITNTDTQYF,TGTGCCAGCAGCTTACCTCCCCGTTTTCAGTCCATCACCAACACAGATACGCAGTATTTT
TRBJ2-5,TRBV10-1,NA,TRBD2,CASSEGAGVETQYF,TGCGCCAGCAGTGAGGGTGCGGGAGTAGAGACCCAGTACTTC
TRBJ2-1,TRBV7-2,NA,TRBD2,CASSLDPGLAGVRFF,TGTGCCAGCAGCTTAGATCCGGGACTAGCGGGAGTTAGGTTCTTC
TRBJ1-1,TRBV12-3/TRBV12-4,NA,NA,CASSLGVGEGTEAFF,TGTGCCAGCAGTTTAGGCGTTGGGGAGGGAACTGAAGCTTTCTTT
TRBJ2-5,TRBV4-2,NA,NA,CASSQAGGLYQETQYF,TGTGCCAGCAGCCAAGCTGGGGGGTTGTACCAAGAGACCCAGTACTTC
TRBJ2-1,TRBV19,NA,NA,CASSIEKSSYNEQFF,TGTGCCAGTAGTATAGAGAAGAGCTCCTACAATGAGCAGTTCTTC
TRBJ1-5,TRBV5-1,NA,NA,CASSQLGGVGQPQHF,TGCGCCAGCAGCCAACTTGGGGGGGTAGGTCAGCCCCAGCATTTT
TRBJ2-1,TRBV12-3/TRBV12-4,many,TRBD2,CASSGLAGGYEQFF,TGTGCCAGCAGTGGACTAGCGGGAGGGTATGAGCAGTTCTTC
TRBJ1-1,TRBV7-6,many,NA,CASSLGPKTSLNTEAFF,TGTGCCAGCAGCTTAGGGCCAAAGACCTCGTTGAACACTGAAGCTTTCTTT
TRBJ2-2,TRBV7-9,NA,TRBD2,CASSFYGRAGSRGELFF,TGTGCCAGCAGCTTTTACGGGAGGGCCGGTTCTCGCGGGGAGCTGTTTTTT